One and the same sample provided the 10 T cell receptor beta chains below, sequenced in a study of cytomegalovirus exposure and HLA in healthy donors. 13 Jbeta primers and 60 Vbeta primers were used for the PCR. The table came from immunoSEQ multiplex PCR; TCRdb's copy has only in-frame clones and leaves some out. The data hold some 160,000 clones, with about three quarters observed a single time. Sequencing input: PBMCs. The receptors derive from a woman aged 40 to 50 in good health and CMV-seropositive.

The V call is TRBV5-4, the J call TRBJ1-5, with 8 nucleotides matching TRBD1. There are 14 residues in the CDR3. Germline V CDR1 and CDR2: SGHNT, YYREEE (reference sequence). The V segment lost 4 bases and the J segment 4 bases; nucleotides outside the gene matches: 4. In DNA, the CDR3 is TGTGCCAGCAGCCCAAGACAGGGGAATCAGCCCCAGCATTTT. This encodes CASSPRQGNQPQHF.

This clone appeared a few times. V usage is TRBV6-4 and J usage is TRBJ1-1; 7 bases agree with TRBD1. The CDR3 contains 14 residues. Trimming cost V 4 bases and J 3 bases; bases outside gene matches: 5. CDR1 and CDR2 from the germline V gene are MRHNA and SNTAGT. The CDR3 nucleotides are TGTGCCAGCAGTGCGACCAGGGGGGACACTGAAGCTTTCTTT. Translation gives CASSATRGDTEAFF.

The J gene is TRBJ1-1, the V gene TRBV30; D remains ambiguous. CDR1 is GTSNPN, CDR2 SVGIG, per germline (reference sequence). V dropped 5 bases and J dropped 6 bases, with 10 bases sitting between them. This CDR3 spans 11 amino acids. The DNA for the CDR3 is TGTGCCTGGGAACGTTTAGCTGAAGCTTTCTTT. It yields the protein CAWERLAEAFF.

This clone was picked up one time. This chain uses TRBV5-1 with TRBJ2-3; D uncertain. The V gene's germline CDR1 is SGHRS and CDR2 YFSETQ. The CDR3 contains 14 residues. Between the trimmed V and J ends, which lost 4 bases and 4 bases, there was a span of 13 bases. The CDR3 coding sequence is TGCGCCAGCAGCACGGCGGTAGCCCCAGATACGCAGTATTTT. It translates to CASSTAVAPDTQYF.

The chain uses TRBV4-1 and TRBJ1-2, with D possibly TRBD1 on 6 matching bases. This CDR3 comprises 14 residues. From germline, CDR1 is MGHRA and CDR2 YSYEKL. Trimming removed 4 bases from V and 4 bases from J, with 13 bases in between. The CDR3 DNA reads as TGCGCCAGCAGCCCTCACCGGGACACCTATGGCTACACCTTC. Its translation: CASSPHRDTYGYTF.

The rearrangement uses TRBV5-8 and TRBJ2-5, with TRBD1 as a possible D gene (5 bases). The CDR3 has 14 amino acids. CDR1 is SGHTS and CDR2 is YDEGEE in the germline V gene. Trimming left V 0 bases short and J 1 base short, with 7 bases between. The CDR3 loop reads CASSLVGVQETQYF. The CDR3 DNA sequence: TGTGCCAGCAGCTTGGTAGGGGTCCAAGAGACCCAGTACTTC.

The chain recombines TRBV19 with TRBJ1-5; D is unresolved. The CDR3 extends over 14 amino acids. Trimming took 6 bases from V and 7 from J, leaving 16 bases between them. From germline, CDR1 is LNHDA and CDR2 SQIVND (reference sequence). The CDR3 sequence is CASRAHGEGQPQHF. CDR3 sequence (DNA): TGTGCCAGTAGGGCCCACGGGGAAGGACAGCCCCAGCATTTT.

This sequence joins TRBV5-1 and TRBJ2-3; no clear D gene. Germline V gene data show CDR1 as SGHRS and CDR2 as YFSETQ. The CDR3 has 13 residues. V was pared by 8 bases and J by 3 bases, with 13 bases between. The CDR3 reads CARPELVTDTQYF. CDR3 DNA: TGCGCCAGGCCGGAGCTAGTTACAGATACGCAGTATTTT.

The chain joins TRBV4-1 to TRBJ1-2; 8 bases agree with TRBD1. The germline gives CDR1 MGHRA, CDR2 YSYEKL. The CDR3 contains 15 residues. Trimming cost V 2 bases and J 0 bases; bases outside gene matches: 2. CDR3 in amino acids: CASSQTGGANYGYTF. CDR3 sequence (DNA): TGCGCCAGCAGCCAAACAGGGGGGGCTAACTATGGCTACACCTTC.

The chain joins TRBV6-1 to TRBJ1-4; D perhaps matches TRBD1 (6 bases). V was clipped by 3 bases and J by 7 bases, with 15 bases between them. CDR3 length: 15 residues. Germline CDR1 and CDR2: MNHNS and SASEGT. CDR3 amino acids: CASSDLGGAREKLFF. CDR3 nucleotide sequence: TGTGCCAGCAGTGACCTTGGGGGGGCGCGTGAAAAACTGTTTTTT.